The following is a T cell receptor beta chain sequence with its context. Germline CDR1 MGHRA, CDR2 YSYEKL. V was trimmed by 0 bases and J by 6 bases, leaving 15 bases between them. The CDR3 is made up of 15 amino acids. Assay used: immunoSEQ multiplex PCR; TCRdb lists only in-frame clones, some missing. The sample lists under 600,000 clones, approximately 94% occurring once. The data belong to a study of shared clonotypes between healthy human individuals. Material: naive CD4+ T cells sorted from blood. Subset specified: CD45RA+ positively selected. The chain combines TRBV4-1 with TRBJ2-7; D possibly corresponds to TRBD2 (5 bases). The TCR originated in a woman aged 25 to 45 in good health. For the CDR3, the DNA is TGCGCCAGCAGCCAAGAATCCGAAGATGCGGGCGAGCAGTACTTC. Translated: CASSQESEDAGEQYF.